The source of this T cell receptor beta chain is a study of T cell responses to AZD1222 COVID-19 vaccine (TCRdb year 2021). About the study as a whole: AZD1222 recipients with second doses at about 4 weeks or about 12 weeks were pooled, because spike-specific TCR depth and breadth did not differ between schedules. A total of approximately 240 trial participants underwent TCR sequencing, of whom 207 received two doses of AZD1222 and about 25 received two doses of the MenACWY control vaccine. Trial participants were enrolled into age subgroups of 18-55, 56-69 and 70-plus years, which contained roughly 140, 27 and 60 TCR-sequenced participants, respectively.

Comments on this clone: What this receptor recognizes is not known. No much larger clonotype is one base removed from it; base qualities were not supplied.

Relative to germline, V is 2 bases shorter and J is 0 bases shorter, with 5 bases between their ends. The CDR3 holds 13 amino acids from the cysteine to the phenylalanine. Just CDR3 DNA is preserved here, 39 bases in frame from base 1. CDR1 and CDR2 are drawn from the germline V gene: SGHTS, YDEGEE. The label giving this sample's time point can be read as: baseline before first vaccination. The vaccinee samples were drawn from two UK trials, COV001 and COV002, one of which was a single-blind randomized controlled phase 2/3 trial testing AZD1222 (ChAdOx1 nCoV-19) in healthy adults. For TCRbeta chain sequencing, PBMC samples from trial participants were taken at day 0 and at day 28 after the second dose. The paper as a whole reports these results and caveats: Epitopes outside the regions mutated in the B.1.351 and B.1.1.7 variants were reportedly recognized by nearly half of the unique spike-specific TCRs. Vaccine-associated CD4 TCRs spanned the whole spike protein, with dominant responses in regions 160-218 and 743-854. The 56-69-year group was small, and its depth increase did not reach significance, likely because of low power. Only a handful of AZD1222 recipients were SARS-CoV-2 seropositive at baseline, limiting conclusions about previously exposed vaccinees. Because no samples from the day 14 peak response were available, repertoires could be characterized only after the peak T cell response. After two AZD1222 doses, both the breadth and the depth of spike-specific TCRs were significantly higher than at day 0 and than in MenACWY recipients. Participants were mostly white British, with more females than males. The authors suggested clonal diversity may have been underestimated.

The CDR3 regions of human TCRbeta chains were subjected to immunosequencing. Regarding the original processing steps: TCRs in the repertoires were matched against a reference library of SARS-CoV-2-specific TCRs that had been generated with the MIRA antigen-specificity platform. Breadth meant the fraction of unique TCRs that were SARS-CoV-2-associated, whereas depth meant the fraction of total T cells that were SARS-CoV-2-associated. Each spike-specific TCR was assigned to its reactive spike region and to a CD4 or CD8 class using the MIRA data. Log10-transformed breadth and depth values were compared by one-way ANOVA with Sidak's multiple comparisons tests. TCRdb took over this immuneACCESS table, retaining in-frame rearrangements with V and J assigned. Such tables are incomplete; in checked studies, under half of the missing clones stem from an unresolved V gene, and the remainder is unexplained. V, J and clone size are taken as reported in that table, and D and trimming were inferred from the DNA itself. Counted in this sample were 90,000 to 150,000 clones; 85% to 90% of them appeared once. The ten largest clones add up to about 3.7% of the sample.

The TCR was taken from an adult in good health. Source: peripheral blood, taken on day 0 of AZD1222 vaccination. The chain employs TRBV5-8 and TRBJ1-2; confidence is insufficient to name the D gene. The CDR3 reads CASSFSANYGYTF. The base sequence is TGTGCCAGCAGCTTTTCAGCTAACTATGGCTACACCTTC.